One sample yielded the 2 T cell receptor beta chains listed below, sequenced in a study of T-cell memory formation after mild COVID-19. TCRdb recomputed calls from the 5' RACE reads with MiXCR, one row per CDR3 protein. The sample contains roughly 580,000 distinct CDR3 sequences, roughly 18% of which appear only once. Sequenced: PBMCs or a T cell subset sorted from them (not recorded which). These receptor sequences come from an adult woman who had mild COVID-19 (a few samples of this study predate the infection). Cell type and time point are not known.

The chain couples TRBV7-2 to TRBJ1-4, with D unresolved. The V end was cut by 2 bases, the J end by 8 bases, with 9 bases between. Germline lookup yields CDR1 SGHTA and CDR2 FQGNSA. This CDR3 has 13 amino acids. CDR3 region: CASSLQRTEKLFF. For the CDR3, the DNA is TGTGCCAGCAGCTTACAGCGGACCGAAAAACTGTTTTTT.

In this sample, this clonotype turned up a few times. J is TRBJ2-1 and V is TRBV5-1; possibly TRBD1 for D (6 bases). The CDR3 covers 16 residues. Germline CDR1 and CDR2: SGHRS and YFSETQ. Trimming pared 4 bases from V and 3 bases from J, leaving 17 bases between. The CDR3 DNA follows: TGCGCCAGCAGCGAAACCTCAGGGGTAGTCTACAATGAGCAGTTCTTC. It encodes CASSETSGVVYNEQFF.